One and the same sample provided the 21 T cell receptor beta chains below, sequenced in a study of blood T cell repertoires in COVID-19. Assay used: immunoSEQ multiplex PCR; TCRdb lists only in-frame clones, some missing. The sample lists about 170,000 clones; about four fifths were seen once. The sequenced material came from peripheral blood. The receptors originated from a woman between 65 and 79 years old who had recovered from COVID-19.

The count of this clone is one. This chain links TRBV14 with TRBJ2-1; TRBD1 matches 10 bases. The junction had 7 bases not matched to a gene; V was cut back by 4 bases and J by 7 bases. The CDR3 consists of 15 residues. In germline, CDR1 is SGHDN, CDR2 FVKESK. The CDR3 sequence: CASSPSGQGRNEQFF. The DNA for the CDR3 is TGTGCCAGCAGCCCTTCGGGACAGGGGAGGAATGAGCAGTTCTTC.

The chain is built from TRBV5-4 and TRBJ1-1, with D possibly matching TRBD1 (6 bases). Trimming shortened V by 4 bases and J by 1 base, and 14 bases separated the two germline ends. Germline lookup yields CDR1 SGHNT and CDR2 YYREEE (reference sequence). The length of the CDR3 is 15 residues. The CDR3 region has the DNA TGTGCCAGCAGCGTAATGACAGGACAGAACACTGAAGCTTTCTTT. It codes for CASSVMTGQNTEAFF.

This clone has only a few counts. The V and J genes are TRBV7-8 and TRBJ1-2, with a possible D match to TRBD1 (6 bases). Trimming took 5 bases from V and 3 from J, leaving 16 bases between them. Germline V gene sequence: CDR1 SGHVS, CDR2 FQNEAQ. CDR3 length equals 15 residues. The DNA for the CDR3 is TGTGCCAGCAGCCCCAGGGGCGGGTTCGACTATGGCTACACCTTC. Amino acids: CASSPRGGFDYGYTF.

The CDR3 reads CASSEEGLAFYEQYF. CDR3 bases: TGTGCCAGCAGCGAGGAGGGACTAGCCTTCTACGAGCAGTACTTC. The rearrangement joins TRBV9 to TRBJ2-7, with TRBD2 matching over 9 bases. Trimming took 3 bases from V and 3 from J; bases not matched to a gene: 7. Germline V gene sequence: CDR1 SGDLS, CDR2 YYNGEE. This CDR3 has 15 residues. The variable domain in full, completed from reference TRBV9 and TRBJ2-7, reads DSGVTQTPKHLITATGQRVTLRCSPRSGDLSVYWYQQSLDQGLQFLIQYYNGEERAKGNILERFSAQQFPDLHSELNLSSLELGDSALYFCASSEEGLAFYEQYFGPGTRLTVT.

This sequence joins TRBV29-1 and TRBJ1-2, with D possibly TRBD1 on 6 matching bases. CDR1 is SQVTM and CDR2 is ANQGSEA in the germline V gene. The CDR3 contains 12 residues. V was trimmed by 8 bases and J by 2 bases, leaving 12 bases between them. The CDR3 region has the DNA TGCAGCACCGTGAGGGGGAACTATGGCTACACCTTC. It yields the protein CSTVRGNYGYTF.

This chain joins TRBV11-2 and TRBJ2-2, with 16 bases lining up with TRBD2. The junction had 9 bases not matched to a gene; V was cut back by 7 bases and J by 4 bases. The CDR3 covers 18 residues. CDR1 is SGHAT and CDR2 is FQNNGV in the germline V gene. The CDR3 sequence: CASNPGLAGGRFTGELFF. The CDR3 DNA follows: TGTGCCAGCAACCCGGGACTAGCGGGGGGGCGTTTCACCGGGGAGCTGTTTTTT. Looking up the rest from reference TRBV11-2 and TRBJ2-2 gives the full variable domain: EAGVAQSPRYKIIEKRQSVAFWCNPISGHATLYWYQQILGQGPKLLIQFQNNGVVDDSQLPKDRFSAERLKGVDSTLKIQPAKLEDSAVYLCASNPGLAGGRFTGELFFGEGSRLTVL.

CDR3 nucleotides: TGTGCCAGCAGTTTATGGCCAGGGGGAGGAACTGAAGCTTTCTTT. Translated, it gives CASSLWPGGGTEAFF. The gene calls are TRBV27 and TRBJ1-1, with TRBD1 identical over 7 bases. With 1 base clipped from V and 5 bases from J, the junction kept 7 bases outside the gene matches. This CDR3 contains 15 residues. CDR1 is MNHEY, CDR2 SMNVEV, per germline (reference sequence).

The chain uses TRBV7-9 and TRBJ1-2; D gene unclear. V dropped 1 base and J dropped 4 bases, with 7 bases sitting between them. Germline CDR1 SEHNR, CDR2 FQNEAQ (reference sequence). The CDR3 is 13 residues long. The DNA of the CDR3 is TGTGCCAGCAGCTTAGATACGGGCTATGGCTACACCTTC. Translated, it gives CASSLDTGYGYTF. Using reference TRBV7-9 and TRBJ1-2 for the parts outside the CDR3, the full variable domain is DTGVSQNPRHKITKRGQNVTFRCDPISEHNRLYWYRQTLGQGPEFLTYFQNEAQLEKSRLLSDRFSAERPKGSFSTLEIQRTEQGDSAMYLCASSLDTGYGYTFGSGTRLTVV.

The CDR3 sequence is CASSQDRSLINEKLFF. Here the CDR3 DNA reads TGTGCCAGCAGCCAAGACAGGTCCCTAATTAATGAAAAACTGTTTTTT. The genes are TRBV3-1 (or the pseudogene TRBV3-2) and TRBJ1-4; no clear D gene. This CDR3 has 16 amino acids. V lost 0 bases and J 4 bases, leaving 12 bases between the germline ends. Germline CDR1 and CDR2: LGHDT and YNNKEL (reference sequence).

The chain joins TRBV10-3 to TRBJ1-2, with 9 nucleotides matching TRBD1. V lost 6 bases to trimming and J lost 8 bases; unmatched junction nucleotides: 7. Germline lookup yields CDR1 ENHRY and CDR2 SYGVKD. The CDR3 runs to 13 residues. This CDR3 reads CAIREDRGGGYTF. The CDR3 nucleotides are TGTGCCATCAGGGAGGACAGGGGAGGAGGCTACACCTTC.

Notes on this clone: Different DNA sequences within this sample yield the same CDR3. The CDR3 sequence: CASSPGQGAAEAFF. The CDR3, as DNA: TGTGCCAGCTCACCAGGACAGGGGGCCGCTGAAGCTTTCTTT. V usage is TRBV18 and J usage is TRBJ1-1; 11 bases are a match to TRBD1. Trimming cost V 2 bases and J 6 bases; bases outside gene matches: 2. The CDR3 length is 14 residues. In germline, CDR1 is KGHSH, CDR2 LQKENI.

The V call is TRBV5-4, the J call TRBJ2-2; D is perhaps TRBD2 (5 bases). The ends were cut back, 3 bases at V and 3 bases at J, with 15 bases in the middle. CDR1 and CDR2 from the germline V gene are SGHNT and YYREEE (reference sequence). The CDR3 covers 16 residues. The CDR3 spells CASSSGLARDTGELFF. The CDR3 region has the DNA TGTGCCAGCAGCTCAGGACTCGCCCGGGACACCGGGGAGCTGTTTTTT.

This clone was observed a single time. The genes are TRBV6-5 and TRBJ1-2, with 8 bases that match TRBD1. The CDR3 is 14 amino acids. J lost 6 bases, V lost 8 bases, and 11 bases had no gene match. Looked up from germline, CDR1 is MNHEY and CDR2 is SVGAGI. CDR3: CASSRDRRIDGYTF. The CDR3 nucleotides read TGTGCCAGCTCCCGGGACAGGAGGATAGATGGCTACACCTTC.

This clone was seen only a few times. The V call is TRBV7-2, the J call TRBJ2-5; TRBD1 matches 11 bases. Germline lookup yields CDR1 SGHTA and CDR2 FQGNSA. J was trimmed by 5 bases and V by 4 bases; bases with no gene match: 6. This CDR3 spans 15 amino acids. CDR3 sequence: CASSSIGTGGETQYF. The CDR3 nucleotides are TGTGCCAGCAGCTCAATAGGGACAGGGGGGGAGACCCAGTACTTC.

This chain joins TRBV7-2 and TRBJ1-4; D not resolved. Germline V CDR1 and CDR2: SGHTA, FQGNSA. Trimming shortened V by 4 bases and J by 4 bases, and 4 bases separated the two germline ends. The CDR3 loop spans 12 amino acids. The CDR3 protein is CASSSFNEKLFF. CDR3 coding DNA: TGTGCCAGCAGCTCGTTTAATGAAAAACTGTTTTTT. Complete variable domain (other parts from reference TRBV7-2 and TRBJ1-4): GAGVSQSPSNKVTEKGKDVELRCDPISGHTALYWYRQSLGQGLEFLIYFQGNSAPDKSGLPSDRFSAERTGGSVSTLTIQRTQQEDSAVYLCASSSFNEKLFFGSGTQLSVL.

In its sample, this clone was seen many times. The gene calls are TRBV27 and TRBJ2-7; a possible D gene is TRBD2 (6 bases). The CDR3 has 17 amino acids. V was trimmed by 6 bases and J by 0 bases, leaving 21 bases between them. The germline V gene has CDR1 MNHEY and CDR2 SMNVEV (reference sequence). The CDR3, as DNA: TGTGCCAGCAGCTCCGGCTGGGGGGTCCGGAGCTCCTACGAGCAGTACTTC. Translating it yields CASSSGWGVRSSYEQYF.

CDR3 amino acids: CASRRPGSSGEQFF. In DNA form, the CDR3 reads TGTGCCAGCAGGCGCCCGGGGTCTAGCGGTGAGCAGTTCTTC. The chain uses TRBV6-5 and TRBJ2-1; 7 nucleotides line up with TRBD2. Per the germline V gene, CDR1 is MNHEY and CDR2 is SVGAGI. V dropped 6 bases and J dropped 9; count of bases not matched to a gene: 11. CDR3 length equals 14 residues.

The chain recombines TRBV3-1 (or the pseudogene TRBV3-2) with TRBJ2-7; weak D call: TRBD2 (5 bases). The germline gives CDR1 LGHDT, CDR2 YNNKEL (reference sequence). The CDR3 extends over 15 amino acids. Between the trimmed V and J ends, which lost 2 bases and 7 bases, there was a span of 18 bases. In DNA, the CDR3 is TGTGCCAGCAGCCAACAACCCTCCGACCCGGGGGAGCAGTACTTC. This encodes CASSQQPSDPGEQYF.

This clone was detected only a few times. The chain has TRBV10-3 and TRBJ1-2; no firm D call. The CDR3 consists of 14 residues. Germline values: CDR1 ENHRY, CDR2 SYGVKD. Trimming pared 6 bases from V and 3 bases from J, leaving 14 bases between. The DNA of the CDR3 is TGTGCCATCAGGGAGGTGGGAGCCGACTATGGCTACACCTTC. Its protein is CAIREVGADYGYTF.

CDR3 nucleotide sequence: TGTGCCAGCTCAAGGCAGGGGGCCACTGAAGCTTTCTTT. Translating gives CASSRQGATEAFF. The J gene is TRBJ1-1, the V gene TRBV18; 8 bases map to TRBD1. V was pared by 5 bases and J by 4 bases, with 3 bases of the junction left unmatched. This CDR3 contains 13 residues. From germline, CDR1 is KGHSH and CDR2 LQKENI.

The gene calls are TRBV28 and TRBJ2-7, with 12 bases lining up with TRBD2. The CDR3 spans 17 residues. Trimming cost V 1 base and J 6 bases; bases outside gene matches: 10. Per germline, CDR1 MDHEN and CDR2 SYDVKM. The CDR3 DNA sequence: TGTGCCAGCAGTTTATTCTCGGCTAGCGGGAGGGCCGGCGAGCAGTACTTC. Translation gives CASSLFSASGRAGEQYF.